These T cell receptor beta chains were read from a single sample in a study of T-cell memory formation after mild COVID-19. From the 5' RACE reads, TCRdb called clonotypes with MiXCR, one entry per CDR3 protein. Of roughly 150,000 distinct CDR3 sequences in the sample, 13% were seen once. Sequencing used PBMCs or a T cell subset sorted from them (not recorded which). The source of these receptors is a man aged 18 to 30 who had mild COVID-19 (a few samples of this study predate the infection). Cell type and time point are not known. Both conserved end residues are part of each CDR3. The D gene is left open where the match is weak. Expanded clones get a size class; other rows say once, few or many, or leave the size out.

v_call,clone_size,j_call,cdr3_length,d_call,cdr3_aa,cdr3_nt
TRBV30,many,TRBJ2-1,12,-,CAWNNGNNEQFF,TGTGCCTGGAACAACGGAAACAATGAGCAGTTCTTC
TRBV20-1,few,TRBJ2-6,15,-,CSARDGVGGANVLTF,TGCAGTGCTAGAGACGGGGTGGGAGGGGCCAACGTCCTGACTTTC
TRBV3-1,-,TRBJ1-1,16,TRBD1,CASSHSGQGKNTEAFF,TGTGCCAGCAGCCACTCCGGACAGGGGAAGAACACTGAAGCTTTCTTT
TRBV7-2,-,TRBJ1-1,13,-,CASSFGTSQRAFF,TGTGCCAGCAGCTTCGGGACCTCCCAGAGGGCTTTCTTT
TRBV19,-,TRBJ2-1,15,-,CASSIEGDWYNEQFF,TGTGCCAGTAGTATAGAAGGGGACTGGTACAATGAGCAGTTCTTC
TRBV6-5,-,TRBJ1-5,17,-,CASSYARVWGSNQPQHF,TGTGCCAGCAGTTACGCCAGGGTCTGGGGTAGCAATCAGCCCCAGCATTTT
TRBV7-9,many,TRBJ2-5,14,-,CASSLVASGETQYF,TGTGCCAGCAGCCTAGTAGCCTCTGGAGAGACCCAGTACTTC
TRBV4-1,few,TRBJ2-1,16,-,CASSLRRAGPRDEQFF,TGCGCCAGCAGCCTACGGCGGGCGGGGCCGAGGGATGAGCAGTTCTTC
TRBV7-2,-,TRBJ2-5,13,-,CASSLGLGGTQYF,TGTGCCAGCAGCCTGGGGCTGGGCGGGACCCAGTACTTC
TRBV7-2,few,TRBJ2-2,16,TRBD2,CAIPTSGGAYTGELFF,TGTGCCATTCCGACTAGCGGGGGGGCCTATACCGGGGAGCTGTTTTTT
TRBV5-5,-,TRBJ2-3,14,-,CASSPAVGTDTQYF,TGTGCCAGCAGCCCAGCGGTCGGCACAGATACGCAGTATTTT